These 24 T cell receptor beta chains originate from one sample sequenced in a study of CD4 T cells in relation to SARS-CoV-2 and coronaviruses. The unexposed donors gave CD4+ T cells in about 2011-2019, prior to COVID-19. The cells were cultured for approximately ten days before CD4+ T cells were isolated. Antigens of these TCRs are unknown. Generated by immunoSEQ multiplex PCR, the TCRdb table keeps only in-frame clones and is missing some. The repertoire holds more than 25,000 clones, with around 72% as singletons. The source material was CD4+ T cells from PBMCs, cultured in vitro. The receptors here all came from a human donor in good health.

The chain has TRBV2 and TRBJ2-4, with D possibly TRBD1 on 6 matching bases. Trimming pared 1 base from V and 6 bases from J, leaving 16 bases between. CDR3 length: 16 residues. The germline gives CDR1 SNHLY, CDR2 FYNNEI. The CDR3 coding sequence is TGTGCCAGCAGTGAAGGCAGGGGACGTCTATTAAACATTCAGTACTTC. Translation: CASSEGRGRLLNIQYF.

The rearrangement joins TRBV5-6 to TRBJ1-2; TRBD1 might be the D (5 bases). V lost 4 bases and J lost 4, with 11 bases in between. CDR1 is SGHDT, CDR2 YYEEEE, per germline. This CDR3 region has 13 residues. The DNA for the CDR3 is TGTGCCAGCAGCCGGGACGTCACCTATGGCTACACCTTC. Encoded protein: CASSRDVTYGYTF.

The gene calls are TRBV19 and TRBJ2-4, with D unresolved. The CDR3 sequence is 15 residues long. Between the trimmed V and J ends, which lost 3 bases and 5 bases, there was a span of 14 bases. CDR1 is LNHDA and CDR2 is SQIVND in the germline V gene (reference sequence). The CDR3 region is CASSIGSASENIQYF. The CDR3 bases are TGTGCCAGTAGTATCGGGTCAGCTTCGGAAAACATTCAGTACTTC.

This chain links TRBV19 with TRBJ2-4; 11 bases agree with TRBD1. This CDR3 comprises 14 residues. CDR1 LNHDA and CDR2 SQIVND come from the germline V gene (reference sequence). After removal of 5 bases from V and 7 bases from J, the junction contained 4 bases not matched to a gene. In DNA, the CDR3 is TGTGCCAGTAGTGGGGGACAGGGGGAGAACATTCAGTACTTC. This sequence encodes CASSGGQGENIQYF.

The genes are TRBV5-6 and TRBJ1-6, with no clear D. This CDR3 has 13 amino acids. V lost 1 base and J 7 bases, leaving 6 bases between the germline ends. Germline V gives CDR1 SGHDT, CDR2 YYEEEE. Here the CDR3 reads CASSLWSNSPLHF. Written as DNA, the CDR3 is TGTGCCAGCAGCTTGTGGTCCAATTCACCCCTCCACTTT.

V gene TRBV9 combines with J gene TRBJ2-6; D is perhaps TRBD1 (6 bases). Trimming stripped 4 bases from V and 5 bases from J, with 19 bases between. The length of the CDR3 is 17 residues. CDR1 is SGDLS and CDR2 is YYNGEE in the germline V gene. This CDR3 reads CASSTPRVGAWANVLTF. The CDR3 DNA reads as TGTGCCAGCAGCACCCCCCGGGTGGGGGCTTGGGCCAACGTCCTGACTTTC.

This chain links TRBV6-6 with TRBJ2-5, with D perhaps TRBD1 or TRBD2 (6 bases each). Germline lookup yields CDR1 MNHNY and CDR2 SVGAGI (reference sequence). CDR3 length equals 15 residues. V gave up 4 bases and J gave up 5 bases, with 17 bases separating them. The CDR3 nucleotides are TGTGCCAGCAGTTGGGGGGCTGCCCCGGAGGAGACCCAGTACTTC. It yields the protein CASSWGAAPEETQYF.

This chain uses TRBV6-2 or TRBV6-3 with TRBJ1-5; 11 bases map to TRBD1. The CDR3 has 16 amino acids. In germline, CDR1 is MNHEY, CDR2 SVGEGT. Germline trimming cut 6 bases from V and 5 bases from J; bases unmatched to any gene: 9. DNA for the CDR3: TGTGCCAGCAGCCGACACAAGGGACAGGGGGATCAGCCCCAGCATTTT. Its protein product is CASSRHKGQGDQPQHF.

The CDR3 nucleotides are TGTGCCAGCAAATGGGGGGGAGATCAGCCCCAGCATTTT. It yields the protein CASKWGGDQPQHF. This chain connects TRBV12-3 or TRBV12-4 to TRBJ1-5; maybe TRBD1 (5 bases). V was clipped by 7 bases and J by 5 bases, with 12 bases between them. This CDR3 is 13 amino acids long.

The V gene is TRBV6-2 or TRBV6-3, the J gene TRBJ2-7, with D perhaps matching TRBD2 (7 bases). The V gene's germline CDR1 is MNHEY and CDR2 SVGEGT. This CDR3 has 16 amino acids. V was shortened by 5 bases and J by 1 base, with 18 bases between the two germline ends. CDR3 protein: CASSPHGGGASYEQYF. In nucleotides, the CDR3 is TGTGCCAGCAGTCCCCATGGGGGGGGCGCATCCTACGAGCAGTACTTC.

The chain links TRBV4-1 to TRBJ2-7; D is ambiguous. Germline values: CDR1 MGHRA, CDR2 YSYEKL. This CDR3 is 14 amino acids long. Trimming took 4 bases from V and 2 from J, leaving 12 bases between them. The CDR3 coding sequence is TGCGCCAGCAGCCCACGGCTAGTGACCTACGAGCAGTACTTC. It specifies CASSPRLVTYEQYF.

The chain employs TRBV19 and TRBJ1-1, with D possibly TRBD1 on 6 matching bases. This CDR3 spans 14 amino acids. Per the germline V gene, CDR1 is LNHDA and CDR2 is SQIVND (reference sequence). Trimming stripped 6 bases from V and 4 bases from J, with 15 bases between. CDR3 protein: CASSTGGGITEAFF. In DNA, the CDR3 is TGTGCCAGTAGCACGGGCGGGGGCATCACTGAAGCTTTCTTT.

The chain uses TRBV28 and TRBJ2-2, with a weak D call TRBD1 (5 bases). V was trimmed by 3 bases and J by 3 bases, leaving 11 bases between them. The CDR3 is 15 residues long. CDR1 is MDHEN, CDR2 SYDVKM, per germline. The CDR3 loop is CASSLGLPYTGELFF. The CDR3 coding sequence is TGTGCCAGCAGTTTGGGGCTACCCTACACCGGGGAGCTGTTTTTT. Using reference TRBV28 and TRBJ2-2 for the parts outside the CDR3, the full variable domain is DVKVTQSSRYLVKRTGEKVFLECVQDMDHENMFWYRQDPGLGLRLIYFSYDVKMKEKGDIPEGYSVSREKKERFSLILESASTNQTSMYLCASSLGLPYTGELFFGEGSRLTVL.

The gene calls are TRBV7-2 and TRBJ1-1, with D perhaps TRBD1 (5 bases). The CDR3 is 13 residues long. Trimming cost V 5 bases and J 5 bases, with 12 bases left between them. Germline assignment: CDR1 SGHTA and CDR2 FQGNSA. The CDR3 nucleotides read TGTGCCAGCAGCCCCCGCAGGGAAACTGAAGCTTTCTTT. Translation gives CASSPRRETEAFF.

Here the CDR3 reads CASSQEGGGAPGQPQHF. Written as DNA, the CDR3 is TGCGCCAGCAGCCAAGAAGGTGGAGGGGCCCCCGGACAGCCCCAGCATTTT. This sequence joins TRBV4-1 and TRBJ1-5, with D tentatively TRBD1 (5 bases). Trimming took off 0 bases at V and 7 bases at J, with 19 bases between the two ends. CDR1 is MGHRA, CDR2 YSYEKL, per germline. The CDR3 sequence is 17 residues long.

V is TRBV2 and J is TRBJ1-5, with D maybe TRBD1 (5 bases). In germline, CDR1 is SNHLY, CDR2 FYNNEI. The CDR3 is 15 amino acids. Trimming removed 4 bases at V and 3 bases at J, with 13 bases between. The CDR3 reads CASSGYTGFNQPQHF. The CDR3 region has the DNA TGTGCCAGCAGTGGATACACAGGTTTCAATCAGCCCCAGCATTTT.

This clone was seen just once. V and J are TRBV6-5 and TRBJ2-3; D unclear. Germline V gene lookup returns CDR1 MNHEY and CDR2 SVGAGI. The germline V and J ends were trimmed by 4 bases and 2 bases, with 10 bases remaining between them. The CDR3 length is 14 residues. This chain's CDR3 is CASSLRHPTDTQYF. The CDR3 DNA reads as TGTGCCAGCAGTTTACGACATCCCACAGATACGCAGTATTTT.

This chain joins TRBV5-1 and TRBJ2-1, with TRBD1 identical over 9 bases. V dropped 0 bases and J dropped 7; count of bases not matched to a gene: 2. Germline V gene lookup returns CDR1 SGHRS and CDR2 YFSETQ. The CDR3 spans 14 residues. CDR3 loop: CASSLGDRVNEQFF. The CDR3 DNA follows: TGCGCCAGCAGCTTGGGGGACAGGGTAAATGAGCAGTTCTTC.

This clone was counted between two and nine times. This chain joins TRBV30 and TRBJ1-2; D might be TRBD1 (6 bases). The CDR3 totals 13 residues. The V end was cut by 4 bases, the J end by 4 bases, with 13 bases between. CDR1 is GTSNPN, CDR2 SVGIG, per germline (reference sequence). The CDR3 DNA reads TGTGCCTGGAATCAGGGGACTCCCTATGGCTACACCTTC. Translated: CAWNQGTPYGYTF.

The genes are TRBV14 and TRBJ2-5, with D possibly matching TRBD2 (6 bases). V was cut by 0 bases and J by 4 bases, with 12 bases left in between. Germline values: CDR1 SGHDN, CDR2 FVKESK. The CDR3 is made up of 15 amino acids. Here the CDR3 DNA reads TGTGCCAGCAGCCAAGATCGGCTCGGGGGAGAGACCCAGTACTTC. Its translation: CASSQDRLGGETQYF.

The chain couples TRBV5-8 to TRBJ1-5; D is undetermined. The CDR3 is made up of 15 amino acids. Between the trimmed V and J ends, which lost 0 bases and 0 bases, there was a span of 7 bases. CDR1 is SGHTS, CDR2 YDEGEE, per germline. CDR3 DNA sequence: TGTGCCAGCAGCTTGGGACTAAATAGCAATCAGCCCCAGCATTTT. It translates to CASSLGLNSNQPQHF.

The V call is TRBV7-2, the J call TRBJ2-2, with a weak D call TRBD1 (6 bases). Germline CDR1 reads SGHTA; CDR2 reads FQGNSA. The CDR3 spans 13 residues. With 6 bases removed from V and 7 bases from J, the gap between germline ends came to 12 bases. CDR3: CASSHRVGGELFF. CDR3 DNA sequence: TGTGCCAGCAGTCACAGGGTAGGCGGGGAGCTGTTTTTT.

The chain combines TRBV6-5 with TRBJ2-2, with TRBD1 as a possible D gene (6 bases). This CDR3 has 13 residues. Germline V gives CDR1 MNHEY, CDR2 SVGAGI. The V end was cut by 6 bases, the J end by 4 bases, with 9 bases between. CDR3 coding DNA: TGTGCCAGCAGCAGGGGTGGCACCGGGGAGCTGTTTTTT. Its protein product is CASSRGGTGELFF.

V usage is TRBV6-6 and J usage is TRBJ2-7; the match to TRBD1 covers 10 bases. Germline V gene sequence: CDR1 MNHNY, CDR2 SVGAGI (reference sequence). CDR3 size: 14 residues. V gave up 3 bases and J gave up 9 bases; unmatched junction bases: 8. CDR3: CASSYGQGGERQYF. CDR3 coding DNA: TGTGCCAGCAGTTATGGACAGGGGGGGGAGAGGCAGTACTTC.